This TCR beta chain was found in a study of blood T cell repertoires in COVID-19. Study in general: T cells, B-cell-depleted T cells, or PBMCs supplied cDNA or gDNA.

Seattle patients were enrolled while actively infected and followed longitudinally. V was trimmed by 2 bases and J by 1 base, leaving 12 bases between them. CDR1 SGHTA and CDR2 FQGNSA come from the germline V gene. The CDR3 runs 16 residues. In the authors' workflow: Amplification with reference gene primers provided the estimates of nucleated cell counts. Clones were read by immunoSEQ multiplex PCR, and TCRdb kept only the in-frame ones, dropping some. For V, J and clone size, that table is used; D and trimming come from the DNA. The sample carries 300,000 to 350,000 clones, roughly 87% recorded once.

The specimen sequenced was peripheral blood. This chain links TRBV7-2 with TRBJ1-5; D not certain. The clonotype comes from a man aged 30 to 45 with COVID-19, enrolled during active disease. CDR3 protein: CASSLKLDFSNQPQHF. DNA for the CDR3: TGTGCCAGCAGCTTAAAGCTCGACTTCAGCAATCAGCCCCAGCATTTT.